This T cell receptor beta chain derives from a study of post-analysis software for immune sequencing data. General study results and limits: Batch-mates among the samples co-clustered strongly by F measure.

In its sample, this clonotype was seen a few times. Its target is unknown. cDNA libraries of TCR beta carried unique molecular identifiers. T cells numbering 1 to 10 million gave rise to roughly 0.5 million cDNA molecules. A single record per CDR3 protein comes from TCRdb applying MiXCR to the PCR reads. The sample includes roughly 670,000 distinct CDR3 sequences, over 45% of them seen just once. The specimen was blood. This sequence originates from a girl under 10 years old with multiple sclerosis.

The CDR3 loop reads CASRSPSYEQYF. The CDR3, as DNA: TGTGCCAGCCGCTCCCCTTCCTACGAGCAGTACTTC. V is TRBV18 and J is TRBJ2-7; D gene uncertain. CDR1 KGHSH and CDR2 LQKENI come from the germline V gene. Trimming took 8 bases from V and 1 from J, leaving 9 bases between them. The CDR3 spans 12 residues.